The 31 T cell receptor beta chains presented below share a single source sample, sequenced in a study of blood T cells in healthy people across ages. A second PCR, run for 7 to 11 cycles, used a sample-barcoded 5' primer plus a J-beta primer mix. TCRdb passed the 5' RACE reads through MiXCR, listing each CDR3 protein once. The table includes around 1,700,000 distinct CDR3 sequences, 25% to 30% detected once. The sequenced material came from blood. Receptors were obtained from a woman aged 25 to 39 in good health.

This rearrangement joins TRBV6-1 to TRBJ2-7; 8 bases agree with TRBD1. V shed 1 base, J shed 2 bases, and the junction held 4 bases outside the gene matches. CDR1 and CDR2 from the germline V gene are MNHNS and SASEGT. The CDR3 is made up of 15 amino acids. CDR3 coding DNA: TGTGCCAGCAGTGAAGGGGCAGGGGGCACCTACGAGCAGTACTTC. Translation: CASSEGAGGTYEQYF.

This rearrangement joins TRBV12-3 or TRBV12-4 to TRBJ1-2, with 9 bases identical to TRBD1. CDR3 length equals 13 residues. V gave up 6 bases and J gave up 8 bases; unmatched junction bases: 7. The CDR3 loop is CASSNGQGRGYTF. As DNA, the CDR3 is TGTGCCAGCAGCAATGGACAGGGGAGGGGCTACACCTTC.

This clonotype has only a few counts. The chain uses TRBV14 and TRBJ2-3, with a possible D match to TRBD1 (5 bases). Germline values: CDR1 SGHDN, CDR2 FVKESK. This CDR3 region has 14 residues. V was pared by 4 bases and J by 0 bases, with 8 bases between. DNA for the CDR3: TGTGCCAGCAGCCGAAGACAGAGCACAGATACGCAGTATTTT. Encoded protein: CASSRRQSTDTQYF.

On this clonotype: Compared with germline, one end of the junction differs, possibly owing to a read error. CDR3 bases: TGTGCCAACAGCCCCCGGGGGAAAGAGACCCAGTACTTC. It yields the protein CANSPRGKETQYF. This chain connects TRBV11-2 to TRBJ2-5; TRBD2 might be the D (6 bases). The CDR3 contains 13 residues. The germline CDR1 and CDR2 sequences are SGHAT and FQNNGV.

The rearrangement joins TRBV20-1 to TRBJ1-2; D may be TRBD1 (5 bases). Trimming left V 3 bases short and J 8 bases short, with 10 bases between. CDR3 size: 11 residues. The germline CDR1 and CDR2 sequences are DFQATT and SNEGSKA (reference sequence). CDR3 sequence reads: CSASVGEGYTF. For the CDR3, the DNA is TGCAGTGCTAGCGTAGGGGAGGGCTACACCTTC.

This clonotype was detected only a few times. This may stem from a read error, because a much larger clone lies one nucleotide away. J is TRBJ2-7 and V is TRBV3-1, with D possibly being TRBD1 (6 bases). The length of the CDR3 is 14 residues. V was trimmed by 2 bases and J by 0 bases, leaving 8 bases between them. Germline V gene data show CDR1 as LGHDT and CDR2 as YNNKEL (reference sequence). The CDR3 DNA sequence: TGTGCCAGCAGCCAATGGACAGACTCCTACGAGCAGTACTTC. Amino acids: CASSQWTDSYEQYF.

This clonotype was detected a few times. V is TRBV6-1 and J is TRBJ1-5; D gene unclear. V was clipped by 6 bases and J by 5 bases, with 11 bases between them. Germline assignment: CDR1 MNHNS and CDR2 SASEGT. The CDR3 contains 13 residues. CDR3 in amino acids: CASSPFQDQPQHF. The CDR3 DNA reads TGTGCCAGCAGCCCATTTCAGGATCAGCCCCAGCATTTT.

This clonotype was detected a few times. V usage is TRBV7-9 and J usage is TRBJ2-5; 7 bases are a match to TRBD1. The germline gives CDR1 SEHNR, CDR2 FQNEAQ (reference sequence). V trimming: 5 bases; J trimming: 3 bases; junction bases outside the gene matches: 12. The CDR3 totals 16 residues. CDR3 bases: TGTGCCAGCAGCCCCCAGACAGGGTGGGGAAAAGAGACCCAGTACTTC. Translation gives CASSPQTGWGKETQYF. Complete variable domain (other parts from reference TRBV7-9 and TRBJ2-5): DTGVSQNPRHKITKRGQNVTFRCDPISEHNRLYWYRQTLGQGPEFLTYFQNEAQLEKSRLLSDRFSAERPKGSFSTLEIQRTEQGDSAMYLCASSPQTGWGKETQYFGPGTRLLVL.

This clonotype was detected once. One base away lies a much larger clone, so this may be a sequencing read error. This sequence joins TRBV3-1 and TRBJ2-7, with D perhaps assigned TRBD1 or TRBD2 (5 bases each). The V and J ends lost 2 bases and 3 bases respectively, with 20 bases between them. The CDR3 runs 17 residues. Germline-derived CDR1 and CDR2 are LGHDT and YNNKEL (reference sequence). CDR3 amino acids: CASSQSPGPNSIYEQYF. For the CDR3, the DNA is TGTGCCAGCAGCCAAAGCCCGGGGCCCAACTCCATCTACGAGCAGTACTTC.

DNA for the CDR3: TGTGCCAGCAGCTTATATCCGGAGACCCAGTACTTC. This encodes CASSLYPETQYF. V gene TRBV7-2 combines with J gene TRBJ2-5; D is ambiguous. This CDR3 contains 12 residues. With 2 bases removed from V and 5 bases from J, the gap between germline ends came to 6 bases. From germline, CDR1 is SGHTA and CDR2 FQGNSA.

This clonotype was seen a few times. The chain recombines TRBV6-5 with TRBJ2-5; D perhaps matches TRBD1 (6 bases). V was shortened by 6 bases and J by 1 base, with 12 bases between the two germline ends. Germline V gene lookup returns CDR1 MNHEY and CDR2 SVGAGI. This CDR3 has 14 amino acids. Written as DNA, the CDR3 is TGTGCCAGCAGGTCCACAGGGACCCAAGAGACCCAGTACTTC. Translation gives CASRSTGTQETQYF.

With respect to this clonotype: This clone may be a read error of a much larger clone one base away. The gene calls are TRBV6-6 and TRBJ1-2, with D perhaps TRBD1 (6 bases). The CDR3 is 13 residues long. CDR1 is MNHNY and CDR2 is SVGAGI in the germline V gene (reference sequence). DNA of the CDR3: TGTGTCAGCAGCCCACAGGGCCTCTATGGCTACACCTTC. Protein sequence: CVSSPQGLYGYTF.

Concerning this clonotype: A single base separates this from a much larger clone, so it may be a read error. V gene TRBV15 combines with J gene TRBJ2-1, with 7 bases lining up with TRBD2. There are 17 residues in the CDR3. J gave up 13 bases and V 0 bases, and 18 bases lay outside the gene matches. Germline V lookup: CDR1 LNHNV, CDR2 YYDKDF (reference sequence). The CDR3 spells CATSRDLLLAAKETQFF. The CDR3, as DNA: TGTGCCACCAGCAGAGACCTCCTCCTAGCGGCTAAAGAGACCCAGTTCTTC. The full variable domain, its missing parts supplied by reference TRBV15 and TRBJ2-1, is DAMVIQNPRYQVTQFGKPVTLSCSQTLNHNVMYWYQQKSSQAPKLLFHYYDKDFNNEADTPDNFQSRRPNTSFCFLDIRSPGLGDTAMYLCATSRDLLLAAKETQFFGPGTRLTVL.

The chain links TRBV7-9 to TRBJ2-1; 8 nucleotides line up with TRBD1. Germline V lookup: CDR1 SEHNR, CDR2 FQNEAQ (reference sequence). This CDR3 is 15 amino acids long. After removal of 1 base from V and 8 bases from J, the junction contained 7 bases not matched to a gene. DNA of the CDR3: TGTGCCAGCAGCTTAGGGGACAGGACCCGGGATGAGCAGTTCTTC. The encoded protein is CASSLGDRTRDEQFF.

The chain uses TRBV20-1 and TRBJ2-5; 9 bases are shared with TRBD2. The CDR3 is 20 amino acids. The V and J ends lost 0 bases and 3 bases, in that order; junction bases with no gene match: 20. The germline gives CDR1 DFQATT, CDR2 SNEGSKA (reference sequence). The CDR3 protein is CSARDPFLRSAGGGEETQYF. In DNA, the CDR3 is TGCAGTGCTAGAGACCCCTTCTTAAGGAGCGCGGGCGGGGGGGAAGAGACCCAGTACTTC.

The V and J genes are TRBV3-1 and TRBJ2-3; a weak D match, TRBD2 (5 bases). The V gene's germline CDR1 is LGHDT and CDR2 YNNKEL (reference sequence). Trimming cost V 4 bases and J 4 bases, with 18 bases left between them. The CDR3 is 16 residues long. CDR3: CASSRGLAPPPDTQYF. DNA of the CDR3: TGTGCCAGCAGCCGAGGGTTAGCGCCCCCCCCAGATACGCAGTATTTT.

The chain couples TRBV7-2 to TRBJ2-2; 8 nucleotides line up with TRBD2. The CDR3 length is 17 residues. CDR1 is SGHTA and CDR2 is FQGNSA in the germline V gene. V was pared by 0 bases and J by 6 bases, with 9 bases of the junction left unmatched. The CDR3: CASSLAPSGLGSGELFF. The CDR3 DNA reads as TGTGCCAGCAGCTTAGCGCCCTCGGGACTAGGGTCCGGGGAGCTGTTTTTT.

This clonotype was seen only a few times. The V call is TRBV7-2, the J call TRBJ2-3, with D unclear. V lost 5 bases, J lost 4 bases, and 10 bases lay in between. The CDR3 is 13 amino acids. Germline assignment: CDR1 SGHTA and CDR2 FQGNSA. The CDR3, as DNA: TGTGCCAGCAGCCCTATGGCAGCAGATACGCAGTATTTT. It translates to CASSPMAADTQYF. The whole variable domain, filled in from reference TRBV7-2 and TRBJ2-3, reads GAGVSQSPSNKVTEKGKDVELRCDPISGHTALYWYRQSLGQGLEFLIYFQGNSAPDKSGLPSDRFSAERTGGSVSTLTIQRTQQEDSAVYLCASSPMAADTQYFGPGTRLTVL.

This clonotype came up a few times. This sequence joins TRBV7-9 and TRBJ1-1; D remains ambiguous. The germline V gene encodes CDR1 SEHNR and CDR2 FQNEAQ (reference sequence). Trimming removed 4 bases at V and 0 bases at J, with 6 bases between. This CDR3 region has 13 residues. CDR3 sequence reads: CASSSKLNTEAFF. Written as DNA, the CDR3 is TGTGCCAGCAGCTCGAAGCTGAACACTGAAGCTTTCTTT. Based on the CDR3 plus reference TRBV7-9 and TRBJ1-1, the full variable domain is DTGVSQNPRHKITKRGQNVTFRCDPISEHNRLYWYRQTLGQGPEFLTYFQNEAQLEKSRLLSDRFSAERPKGSFSTLEIQRTEQGDSAMYLCASSSKLNTEAFFGQGTRLTVV.

This sequence joins TRBV11-2 and TRBJ2-1; D possibly matches TRBD1 or TRBD2 (5 bases each). From germline, CDR1 is SGHAT and CDR2 FQNNGV. The CDR3 is 15 amino acids. V lost 1 base to trimming and J lost 10 bases, with 17 bases between them. The CDR3 nucleotides read TGTGCCAGCAGCTTAGTGGGGCTAGCCGCCGCGGAGCAGTTCTTC. Translation: CASSLVGLAAAEQFF.

The chain employs TRBV5-1 and TRBJ2-7, with TRBD1 as a possible D gene (5 bases). The CDR3 runs 15 residues. The V and J ends lost 4 bases and 4 bases respectively, with 18 bases between them. Germline V gene data show CDR1 as SGHRS and CDR2 as YFSETQ. CDR3 region: CASSINIQATYEQYF. CDR3 bases: TGCGCCAGCAGCATAAATATACAGGCCACTTACGAGCAGTACTTC.

Points on this clonotype: A read error may account for a junction end that differs from germline. The chain couples TRBV5-1 to TRBJ2-7; no reliable D call. CDR3 size: 13 residues. CDR1 and CDR2 from the germline V gene are SGHRS and YFSETQ. The CDR3 protein is CASGLATGNEQYF. CDR3 bases: TGCGCCAGCGGCTTGGCCACTGGGAACGAGCAGTACTTC. The variable domain in full, completed from reference TRBV5-1 and TRBJ2-7, reads KAGVTQTPRYLIKTRGQQVTLSCSPISGHRSVSWYQQTPGQGLQFLFEYFSETQRNKGNFPGRFSGRQFSNSRSEMNVSTLELGDSALYLCASGLATGNEQYFGPGTRLTVT.

The chain couples TRBV20-1 to TRBJ2-2; 8 bases line up with TRBD2. The CDR3 consists of 14 residues. V gave up 6 bases and J gave up 9 bases; unmatched junction bases: 12. The V gene's germline CDR1 is DFQATT and CDR2 SNEGSKA (reference sequence). CDR3 protein: CSAVAGRQNRELFF. The CDR3 DNA sequence: TGCAGTGCCGTAGCGGGACGGCAAAACAGGGAGCTGTTTTTT.

This clonotype was detected only a few times. The J gene is TRBJ2-6, the V gene TRBV28; D is perhaps TRBD2 (5 bases). Germline V CDR1 and CDR2: MDHEN, SYDVKM. The CDR3 loop spans 14 amino acids. The DNA of the CDR3 is TGTGCTCAGCAGGCGGGCGATGGGGCCAACGTCCTGACTTTC. This codes for CAQQAGDGANVLTF. Combining the CDR3 with reference TRBV28 and TRBJ2-6 gives the whole variable domain DVKVTQSSRYLVKRTGEKVFLECVQDMDHENMFWYRQDPGLGLRLIYFSYDVKMKEKGDIPEGYSVSREKKERFSLILESASTNQTSMYLCAQQAGDGANVLTFGAGSRLTVL.

This clonotype was counted many times. This chain connects TRBV4-1 to TRBJ2-7; no clear D gene. The CDR3 totals 15 residues. Trimming removed 0 bases from V and 0 bases from J, with 9 bases in between. Germline CDR1 MGHRA, CDR2 YSYEKL. The CDR3 DNA reads as TGCGCCAGCAGCCAAGAAGAGGTTGACTCCTACGAGCAGTACTTC. Translating gives CASSQEEVDSYEQYF.

A few counts support this clonotype. The chain joins TRBV2 to TRBJ1-1, with TRBD1 identical over 9 bases. V gave up 5 bases and J gave up 3 bases; unmatched junction bases: 7. Germline V CDR1 and CDR2: SNHLY, FYNNEI. This CDR3 spans 15 amino acids. This CDR3 is CASSTTGGGDTEAFF. The CDR3 DNA reads as TGTGCCAGCAGTACTACAGGGGGCGGGGACACTGAAGCTTTCTTT. The complete variable domain, with remaining parts taken from reference TRBV2 and TRBJ1-1, reads EPEVTQTPSHQVTQMGQEVILRCVPISNHLYFYWYRQILGQKVEFLVSFYNNEISEKSEIFDDQFSVERPDGSNFTLKIRSTKLEDSAMYFCASSTTGGGDTEAFFGQGTRLTVV.

The genes are TRBV18 and TRBJ2-7; TRBD2 agrees at 14 bases. Unmatched junction bases numbered 5, after V lost 3 bases and J lost 4 bases. This CDR3 spans 16 amino acids. Germline V gene sequence: CDR1 KGHSH, CDR2 LQKENI. Here the CDR3 DNA reads TGTGCCAGCTCACCGGGGACTAGCGGGGGTGGGTACGAGCAGTACTTC. Protein: CASSPGTSGGGYEQYF.

In this sample, this clonotype turned up a few times. This rearrangement joins TRBV2 to TRBJ1-6, with D unclear. Trimming cost V 4 bases and J 10 bases, with 5 bases left between them. Germline CDR1 reads SNHLY; CDR2 reads FYNNEI. CDR3 length: 11 residues. The DNA of the CDR3 is TGTGCCAGCAGTGTGAAATCACCCCTCCACTTT. Amino acids: CASSVKSPLHF.

The J gene is TRBJ2-5, the V gene TRBV6-1, with 10 nucleotides matching TRBD2. The CDR3 runs to 18 residues. The germline CDR1 and CDR2 sequences are MNHNS and SASEGT. The trim removed 6 bases at V and 2 bases at J, leaving 15 bases unmatched. CDR3 sequence: CASSVGLAGEPSQETQYF. The CDR3 DNA reads TGTGCCAGCAGCGTAGGCCTAGCGGGGGAACCCTCTCAAGAGACCCAGTACTTC.

The CDR3 sequence is CASSLDGTGVGGANVLTF. The CDR3 nucleotides are TGTGCCAGCAGTTTGGATGGGACAGGGGTCGGTGGGGCCAACGTCCTGACTTTC. The rearrangement joins TRBV27 to TRBJ2-6, with 10 bases matching TRBD1. CDR1 and CDR2 (germline): MNHEY, SMNVEV (reference sequence). The CDR3 is 18 residues long. Trimming cost V 3 bases and J 3 bases; bases outside gene matches: 8.

This clonotype was recorded at least ten times. The chain links TRBV7-3 to TRBJ2-3; 9 bases align to TRBD1. The junction had 5 bases not matched to a gene; V was cut back by 6 bases and J by 4 bases. Germline assignment: CDR1 SGHTA and CDR2 FQGTGA. The CDR3 extends over 14 amino acids. As DNA, the CDR3 is TGTGCCAGCAGTTCAGGACAGGGGTCAGATACGCAGTATTTT. Translated: CASSSGQGSDTQYF. Combining the CDR3 with reference TRBV7-3 and TRBJ2-3 gives the whole variable domain GAGVSQTPSNKVTEKGKYVELRCDPISGHTALYWYRQSLGQGPEFLIYFQGTGAADDSGLPNDRFFAVRPEGSVSTLKIQRTERGDSAVYLCASSSGQGSDTQYFGPGTRLTVL.